Below, 19 T cell receptor beta chains from the same sample are listed, as sequenced in a study of PD-1 blockade in classical Hodgkin lymphoma. All patients relapsed after autologous stem cell transplantation, and brentuximab vedotin exposure varied. Profiled with immunoSEQ multiplex PCR; TCRdb holds only in-frame clones, not every one. The repertoire consists of 20,000 to 30,000 clones, with under 90% occurring once and the leading ten covering about 20%. Sequenced here: peripheral blood mononuclear cells (PBMCs), sampled before the second cycle of nivolumab. These TCRs come from a human donor with classical Hodgkin lymphoma.

The gene calls are TRBV28 and TRBJ2-7, with D uncertain. The ends were cut back, 5 bases at V and 2 bases at J, with 16 bases in the middle. In germline, CDR1 is MDHEN, CDR2 SYDVKM. The CDR3 is 15 amino acids. The CDR3 DNA reads TGTGCCAGCAGTACCTCTCTAGGGTCGCCCTACGAGCAGTACTTC. Residues: CASSTSLGSPYEQYF.

CDR3 sequence: CASSYRTSYEQYF. Written as DNA, the CDR3 is TGTGCCAGCAGTTACAGGACCTCCTACGAGCAGTACTTC. V is TRBV2 and J is TRBJ2-7; a possible D gene is TRBD1 (5 bases). Germline CDR1 SNHLY, CDR2 FYNNEI. The V gene lost 5 bases and the J gene lost 0 bases, with 8 bases spanning the gap. The CDR3 totals 13 residues.

The chain employs TRBV13 and TRBJ2-7; 11 bases line up with TRBD2. This CDR3 has 17 residues. V dropped 2 bases and J dropped 1; count of bases not matched to a gene: 7. Germline V gene lookup returns CDR1 PRHDT and CDR2 FYEKMQ (reference sequence). Here the CDR3 DNA reads TGTGCCAGCAGCTTAAGGCTAGCGGGAGGCCTTTCCTACGAGCAGTACTTC. Its protein is CASSLRLAGGLSYEQYF.

The V gene is TRBV6-6, the J gene TRBJ1-1, with D unclear. Per the germline V gene, CDR1 is MNHNY and CDR2 is SVGAGI (reference sequence). The CDR3 consists of 13 residues. V was cut by 7 bases and J by 5 bases, with 14 bases left in between. The CDR3 DNA reads TGTGCCAGCACCGCCGCGGTGTGGACTGAAGCTTTCTTT. Translating gives CASTAAVWTEAFF.

V gene TRBV4-2 combines with J gene TRBJ1-5, with D unclear. Germline values: CDR1 LGHNA, CDR2 YNFKEQ. The V and J ends lost 2 bases and 0 bases respectively, with 17 bases between them. The CDR3 length is 18 residues. In DNA, the CDR3 is TGTGCCAGCAGCCAACTTATTACTAAGTCGTTTAGCAATCAGCCCCAGCATTTT. Its protein product is CASSQLITKSFSNQPQHF.

The CDR3 reads CAAQPREGADEQYF. The CDR3 DNA is TGTGCTGCTCAGCCGCGAGAGGGGGCCGACGAGCAGTACTTC. J is TRBJ2-7 and V is TRBV7-9, with 7 bases aligning to TRBD1. This CDR3 spans 14 amino acids. CDR1 and CDR2 (germline): SEHNR, FQNEAQ (reference sequence).

J is TRBJ1-3 and V is TRBV2; D unclear. Looked up from germline, CDR1 is SNHLY and CDR2 is FYNNEI. The V and J ends lost 6 bases and 2 bases respectively, with 5 bases between them. This CDR3 has 12 amino acids. The CDR3 region is CASRSPGNTIYF. DNA of the CDR3: TGTGCCAGCAGAAGTCCTGGAAACACCATATATTTT. The whole variable domain, filled in from reference TRBV2 and TRBJ1-3, reads EPEVTQTPSHQVTQMGQEVILRCVPISNHLYFYWYRQILGQKVEFLVSFYNNEISEKSEIFDDQFSVERPDGSNFTLKIRSTKLEDSAMYFCASRSPGNTIYFGEGSWLTVV.

This clone was found once. This sequence joins TRBV19 and TRBJ1-3, with 7 positions matching TRBD1. Trimming at V came to 5 bases and at J to 3 bases, leaving 7 bases not matched to a gene. The CDR3 is 15 amino acids. Germline V gives CDR1 LNHDA, CDR2 SQIVND (reference sequence). The CDR3 DNA reads as TGTGCCAGTAGTCATGAGGGGGCAGGTGGAAACACCATATATTTT. This sequence encodes CASSHEGAGGNTIYF. Drawing the rest from reference TRBV19 and TRBJ1-3, the complete variable domain is DGGITQSPKYLFRKEGQNVTLSCEQNLNHDAMYWYRQDPGQGLRLIYYSQIVNDFQKGDIAEGYSVSREKKESFPLTVTSAQKNPTAFYLCASSHEGAGGNTIYFGEGSWLTVV.

This clone was counted a single time. The V and J genes are TRBV4-1 and TRBJ2-5, with 7 bases aligning to TRBD2. The V gene's germline CDR1 is MGHRA and CDR2 YSYEKL. The CDR3 has 17 residues. Germline trimming cut 5 bases from V and 1 base from J; bases unmatched to any gene: 13. CDR3 bases: TGCGCCAGCAGCTATCTAACCCAGCGGGGTCTCCAAGAGACCCAGTACTTC. It specifies CASSYLTQRGLQETQYF.

The rearrangement links TRBV11-1 to TRBJ2-1, with TRBD2 identical over 10 bases. The CDR3 is 17 residues long. The V and J ends lost 4 bases and 7 bases, in that order; junction bases with no gene match: 13. Germline-derived CDR1 and CDR2 are SGHAT and FQDESV (reference sequence). CDR3: CASSSEGGAGGGNEQFF. The DNA for the CDR3 is TGTGCCAGCAGCTCCGAGGGAGGAGCGGGGGGGGGTAATGAGCAGTTCTTC.

The chain has TRBV10-3 and TRBJ2-1; unclear D gene. The V end was cut by 3 bases, the J end by 6 bases, with 6 bases between. Germline assignment: CDR1 ENHRY and CDR2 SYGVKD. This CDR3 is built from 12 residues. The CDR3 spells CAISDFGNEQFF. CDR3 sequence (DNA): TGTGCCATCAGTGACTTCGGCAATGAGCAGTTCTTC.

The sample holds a few counts of this clone. The genes are TRBV6-1 and TRBJ1-1; D not resolved. The CDR3 is 13 amino acids. V lost 7 bases and J lost 0, with 9 bases in between. The germline gives CDR1 MNHNS, CDR2 SASEGT. In DNA form, the CDR3 reads TGTGCCAGCATAGGCCAGCTGAACACTGAAGCTTTCTTT. Translating it yields CASIGQLNTEAFF.

The chain links TRBV5-1 to TRBJ1-1; D unclear. This CDR3 is 16 amino acids long. Germline loops: CDR1 SGHRS, CDR2 YFSETQ. Trimming left V 3 bases short and J 1 base short, with 16 bases between. This CDR3 reads CASSSLPQAKNTEAFF. The CDR3 nucleotides read TGCGCCAGCAGCTCTCTTCCGCAGGCCAAGAACACTGAAGCTTTCTTT.

V is TRBV30 and J is TRBJ1-2; tentative D call: TRBD1 (5 bases). CDR1 is GTSNPN, CDR2 SVGIG, per germline (reference sequence). The CDR3 contains 15 residues. The V end lost 0 bases, the J end lost 2 bases, and 13 bases lay between the germline ends. The CDR3 is CAWSVQRQQNYGYTF. CDR3 DNA sequence: TGTGCCTGGAGTGTACAAAGACAGCAAAACTATGGCTACACCTTC. The full variable domain, rest sourced from reference TRBV30 and TRBJ1-2, is SQTIHQWPATLVQPVGSPLSLECTVEGTSNPNLYWYRQAAGRGLQLLFYSVGIGQISSEVPQNLSASRPQDRQFILSSKKLLLSDSGFYLCAWSVQRQQNYGYTFGSGTRLTVV.

This clone has a handful of counts. The chain links TRBV5-5 to TRBJ2-5; 8 positions match TRBD1. This CDR3 spans 14 amino acids. Losses at the gene ends were 4 bases for V and 2 bases for J; bases not matched to a gene: 4. Germline V gene data show CDR1 as SGHKS and CDR2 as YYEKEE (reference sequence). CDR3 amino acids: CASSPGQVQETQYF. The CDR3 region has the DNA TGTGCCAGCAGCCCGGGACAGGTTCAAGAGACCCAGTACTTC.

The chain uses TRBV2 and TRBJ1-6; D possibly corresponds to TRBD1 (5 bases). Trimming removed 8 bases from V and 2 bases from J, with 22 bases in between. CDR3 size: 18 residues. From germline, CDR1 is SNHLY and CDR2 FYNNEI. As DNA, the CDR3 is TGTGCCAGCCACCTAGGGACTTCCCGGGGAGCCTATAATTCACCCCTCCACTTT. It encodes CASHLGTSRGAYNSPLHF.

V usage is TRBV19 and J usage is TRBJ1-6, with 7 bases aligning to TRBD1. Per germline, CDR1 LNHDA and CDR2 SQIVND (reference sequence). V was pared by 5 bases and J by 5 bases, with 6 bases of the junction left unmatched. The CDR3 has 15 amino acids. CDR3 sequence reads: CASSGGTADNSPLHF. The CDR3, as DNA: TGTGCCAGTAGTGGCGGGACAGCTGATAATTCACCCCTCCACTTT.

The V call is TRBV11-2, the J call TRBJ2-7; the D gene could be TRBD1 or TRBD2 (5 bases each). The CDR3 sequence is 13 residues long. The germline V gene encodes CDR1 SGHAT and CDR2 FQNNGV. V dropped 4 bases and J dropped 4 bases, with 11 bases sitting between them. The CDR3 protein is CASSSLGGYEQYF. CDR3 coding DNA: TGTGCCAGCAGCTCTCTTGGGGGATACGAGCAGTACTTC.

The chain combines TRBV5-1 with TRBJ1-4, with D perhaps matching TRBD1 (5 bases). Germline V gene sequence: CDR1 SGHRS, CDR2 YFSETQ. Trimming removed 5 bases at V and 6 bases at J, with 11 bases between. The CDR3 is 13 residues long. The CDR3 DNA reads TGCGCCAGCAGTGATGGGGGGGATGAAAAACTGTTTTTT. Protein sequence: CASSDGGDEKLFF. Using reference TRBV5-1 and TRBJ1-4 for the parts outside the CDR3, the full variable domain is KAGVTQTPRYLIKTRGQQVTLSCSPISGHRSVSWYQQTPGQGLQFLFEYFSETQRNKGNFPGRFSGRQFSNSRSEMNVSTLELGDSALYLCASSDGGDEKLFFGSGTQLSVL.